One and the same sample provided the 17 T cell receptor beta chains below, sequenced in a study of neoadjuvant anti-PD-1 for oral cavity cancer. Here immunoSEQ multiplex PCR was the method, and the copy in TCRdb shows in-frame clones only, minus some. The sample comprises over 6,500 clones, around 46% of which are singletons, and around 11% rests with the top ten. The specimen comprised tumor tissue, sampled before nivolumab (anti-PD-1) treatment. The origin of the receptors is a person between 40 and 79 years old with oral cavity squamous cell carcinoma.

The J gene is TRBJ2-7, the V gene TRBV2; D remains unclear. This CDR3 is built from 11 residues. CDR1 and CDR2 from the germline V gene are SNHLY and FYNNEI. V lost 8 bases to trimming and J lost 5 bases, with 10 bases between them. The CDR3 spells CASATWNEQYF. CDR3 nucleotide sequence: TGTGCCAGCGCCACTTGGAACGAGCAGTACTTC.

In this sample, this clone turned up a few times. The J gene is TRBJ2-3, the V gene TRBV27; D not resolved. The ends were cut back, 9 bases at V and 2 bases at J, with 3 bases in the middle. Germline values: CDR1 MNHEY, CDR2 SMNVEV (reference sequence). The CDR3 spans 10 residues. CDR3 nucleotides: TGTGCCAGTAACACAGATACGCAGTATTTT. This translates into CASNTDTQYF.

DNA of the CDR3: TGTGCCAGCAGTGATGGCCTAGTGGGTGAGCAGTTCTTC. Translated: CASSDGLVGEQFF. V gene TRBV2 combines with J gene TRBJ2-1; D unresolved. The V end was cut by 3 bases, the J end by 9 bases, with 12 bases between. Germline V gene sequence: CDR1 SNHLY, CDR2 FYNNEI. The CDR3 extends over 13 amino acids.

The V and J genes are TRBV5-4 and TRBJ2-1; 7 bases line up with TRBD2. CDR1 and CDR2 (germline): SGHNT, YYREEE (reference sequence). V lost 7 bases and J lost 4; bases outside the gene matches: 14. CDR3 length equals 16 residues. Here the CDR3 DNA reads TGTGCCAGCGGGGGGGGATCGAGCGGCCATTACAATGAGCAGTTCTTC. Residues: CASGGGSSGHYNEQFF.

The chain carries TRBV25-1 and TRBJ1-2; D perhaps matches TRBD1 (5 bases). Germline CDR1 reads MGHDK; CDR2 reads SYGVNS. The V and J ends lost 0 bases and 1 base respectively, with 9 bases between them. The CDR3 covers 15 residues. The CDR3 region has the DNA TGTGCCAGCAGTGAATACCCTGACAGTAACTATGGCTACACCTTC. This gives the protein CASSEYPDSNYGYTF.

This clone was seen once. The chain employs TRBV7-2 and TRBJ1-1; D ambiguous. This CDR3 comprises 16 residues. Trimming cost V 5 bases and J 1 base, with 17 bases left between them. The germline gives CDR1 SGHTA, CDR2 FQGNSA. CDR3 DNA: TGTGCCAGCAGCCCCCGGCAGGTTAAACAGAACACTGAAGCTTTCTTT. Translated, it gives CASSPRQVKQNTEAFF.

The V gene is TRBV6-1, the J gene TRBJ1-2; D not resolved. Germline V gene data show CDR1 as MNHNS and CDR2 as SASEGT. The length of the CDR3 is 14 residues. V was pared by 2 bases and J by 2 bases, with 9 bases between. The CDR3 nucleotides are TGTGCCAGCAGTGAACAGTTGCAGAACTATGGCTACACCTTC. As protein: CASSEQLQNYGYTF.

This clone is termed medium-sized. This chain uses TRBV27 with TRBJ1-1; no firm D call. The CDR3 is 14 residues long. The V end was cut by 2 bases, the J end by 1 base, with 8 bases between. CDR1 is MNHEY and CDR2 is SMNVEV in the germline V gene (reference sequence). The CDR3 is CASSLRAANTEAFF. The CDR3 DNA follows: TGTGCCAGCAGTTTACGAGCTGCGAACACTGAAGCTTTCTTT.

The genes are TRBV11-2 and TRBJ2-3; possibly TRBD2 for D (5 bases). The CDR3 extends over 15 amino acids. Trimming removed 4 bases at V and 0 bases at J, with 11 bases between. Germline assignment: CDR1 SGHAT and CDR2 FQNNGV. CDR3 in amino acids: CASSSGGLSTDTQYF. The CDR3 nucleotides read TGTGCCAGCAGCTCAGGTGGACTTAGCACAGATACGCAGTATTTT.

This clone turned up a few times. The J gene is TRBJ1-5, the V gene TRBV11-2; a weak D match, TRBD1 (5 bases). Germline lookup yields CDR1 SGHAT and CDR2 FQNNGV. This CDR3 contains 15 residues. With 5 bases removed from V and 1 base from J, the gap between germline ends came to 12 bases. CDR3 amino acids: CASSQAAGSNQPQHF. Here the CDR3 DNA reads TGTGCCAGCAGCCAGGCGGCAGGGAGCAATCAGCCCCAGCATTTT.

The chain uses TRBV30 and TRBJ1-2; the D is unclear. Germline V gives CDR1 GTSNPN, CDR2 SVGIG (reference sequence). The CDR3 is 13 amino acids. V was cut by 0 bases and J by 4 bases, with 9 bases left in between. The CDR3 bases are TGTGCCTGGAGTGTAGTCAGGACCTATGGCTACACCTTC. Its translation: CAWSVVRTYGYTF.

In its sample, this clone was seen a few times. The V and J genes are TRBV6-6 and TRBJ2-1; 9 positions match TRBD1. CDR1 MNHNY and CDR2 SVGAGI come from the germline V gene (reference sequence). V shed 6 bases and J 8 bases; nucleotides not matched to a gene: 5. The length of the CDR3 is 13 residues. The CDR3 protein is CASRRGQGDEQFF. Written as DNA, the CDR3 is TGTGCCAGCAGAAGGGGACAGGGCGATGAGCAGTTCTTC.

The chain joins TRBV7-8 to TRBJ1-5, with a possible D match to TRBD1 (6 bases). V lost 5 bases, J lost 7 bases, and 21 bases lay in between. The CDR3 totals 16 residues. Germline values: CDR1 SGHVS, CDR2 FQNEAQ. The DNA of the CDR3 is TGTGCCAGCAGCCCCGGAGGGGGAGGGTCATACCAGCCCCAGCATTTT. The encoded protein is CASSPGGGGSYQPQHF.

Only a few counts were recorded for this clone. The chain carries TRBV5-4 and TRBJ2-3; unclear D gene. Deletions cut 1 base from V and 2 bases from J, with 8 bases between. Germline CDR1 is SGHNT and CDR2 is YYREEE (reference sequence). The CDR3 runs 14 residues. CDR3 loop: CASSLMAATDTQYF. CDR3 coding DNA: TGTGCCAGCAGCTTGATGGCAGCCACAGATACGCAGTATTTT.

The chain carries TRBV19 and TRBJ2-1; 9 bases match TRBD2. The V gene end was trimmed by 3 bases and the J gene end by 4 bases; junction bases not matched to a gene: 7. The CDR3 runs 16 residues. The germline gives CDR1 LNHDA, CDR2 SQIVND (reference sequence). The CDR3 is CASSIGRTSAYNEQFF. The CDR3 DNA follows: TGTGCCAGTAGTATTGGTAGGACTAGCGCATACAATGAGCAGTTCTTC. Supplemented by reference TRBV19 and TRBJ2-1, the full variable domain reads DGGITQSPKYLFRKEGQNVTLSCEQNLNHDAMYWYRQDPGQGLRLIYYSQIVNDFQKGDIAEGYSVSREKKESFPLTVTSAQKNPTAFYLCASSIGRTSAYNEQFFGPGTRLTVL.

This clone was counted between two and nine times. V gene TRBV27 combines with J gene TRBJ2-1; D gene ambiguous. The V end lost 5 bases, the J end lost 10 bases, and 15 bases lay between the germline ends. CDR3 length: 13 residues. The V gene's germline CDR1 is MNHEY and CDR2 SMNVEV (reference sequence). The CDR3 sequence: CASSPALGREQFF. The CDR3 coding sequence is TGTGCCAGCAGTCCTGCACTCGGTCGGGAGCAGTTCTTC.

This clone is medium-sized in the sample. The chain uses TRBV28 and TRBJ2-7, with a possible D match to TRBD2 (5 bases). This CDR3 spans 13 amino acids. Germline CDR1 MDHEN, CDR2 SYDVKM. The V and J ends lost 6 bases and 0 bases respectively, with 9 bases between them. The CDR3: CASRGTSSYEQYF. CDR3 DNA: TGTGCCAGCAGAGGAACTAGCTCCTACGAGCAGTACTTC.